This T cell receptor beta chain is drawn from a study of identical twins. General study points: Models underestimated how often monozygotic twins shared out-of-frame TCR alpha. Conclusions were based on cross-sectional statistical analysis, without following the same donors. Memory repertoires showed no such pattern, whereas abundant cord blood beta clonotypes carried fewer insertions.

About this clonotype itself: Its antigen remains unknown.

TCRdb redid the calling of the 5' RACE reads with MiXCR, one entry per CDR3 protein. Of some 320,000 distinct CDR3 sequences listed, approximately 13% are singletons. Trimming shortened V by 6 bases and J by 5 bases, and 11 bases separated the two germline ends. The germline gives CDR1 SNHLY, CDR2 FYNNEI. The CDR3 covers 12 residues. The same data also contributed to another study, on yellow fever vaccine responses in identical twins.

V gene TRBV2 combines with J gene TRBJ2-7, with D perhaps matching TRBD1 or TRBD2 (6 bases each). Material: CD8+ T cells sorted from blood. The TCR was taken from a woman younger than 35 in good health. The CDR3 DNA is TGTGCCAGCAGAGGGGGGTACGACGAGCAGTACGTC. It specifies CASRGGYDEQYV.